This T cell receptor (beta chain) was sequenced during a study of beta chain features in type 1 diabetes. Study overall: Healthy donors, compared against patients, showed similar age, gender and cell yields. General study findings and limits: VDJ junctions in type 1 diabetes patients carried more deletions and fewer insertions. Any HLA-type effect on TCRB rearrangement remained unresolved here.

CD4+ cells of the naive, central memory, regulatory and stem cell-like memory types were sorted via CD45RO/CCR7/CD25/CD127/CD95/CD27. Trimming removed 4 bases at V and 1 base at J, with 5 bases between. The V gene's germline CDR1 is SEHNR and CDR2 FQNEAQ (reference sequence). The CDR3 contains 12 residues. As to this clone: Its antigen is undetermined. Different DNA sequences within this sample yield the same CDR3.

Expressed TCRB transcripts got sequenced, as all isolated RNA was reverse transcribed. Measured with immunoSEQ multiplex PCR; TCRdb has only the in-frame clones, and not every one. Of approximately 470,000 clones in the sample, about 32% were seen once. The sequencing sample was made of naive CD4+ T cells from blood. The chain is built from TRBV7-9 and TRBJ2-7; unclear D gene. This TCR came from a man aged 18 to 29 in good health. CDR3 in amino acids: CASSSTSYEQYF. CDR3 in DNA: TGTGCCAGCAGCTCAACTTCCTACGAGCAGTACTTC.